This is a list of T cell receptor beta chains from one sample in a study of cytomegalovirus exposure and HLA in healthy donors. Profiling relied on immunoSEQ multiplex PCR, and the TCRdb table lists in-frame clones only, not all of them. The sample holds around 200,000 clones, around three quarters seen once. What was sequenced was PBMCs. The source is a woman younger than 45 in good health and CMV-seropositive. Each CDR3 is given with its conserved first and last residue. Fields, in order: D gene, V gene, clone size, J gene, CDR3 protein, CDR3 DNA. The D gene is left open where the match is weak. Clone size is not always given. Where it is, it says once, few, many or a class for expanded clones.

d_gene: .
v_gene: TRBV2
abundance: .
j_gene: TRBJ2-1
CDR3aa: CASSVERGSYNEQFF
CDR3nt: TGTGCCAGCAGTGTAGAGAGAGGGAGCTACAATGAGCAGTTCTTC

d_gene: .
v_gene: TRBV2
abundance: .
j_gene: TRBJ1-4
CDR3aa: CASRLGSDKEKLFF
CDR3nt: TGTGCCAGCAGGCTAGGCTCGGATAAAGAAAAACTGTTTTTT

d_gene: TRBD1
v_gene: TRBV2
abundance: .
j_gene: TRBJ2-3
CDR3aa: CASSQETGGTDTQYF
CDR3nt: TGTGCCAGCAGCCAGGAGACAGGGGGCACAGATACGCAGTATTTT

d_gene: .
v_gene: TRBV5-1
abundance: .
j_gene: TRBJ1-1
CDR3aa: CASSGELRAGEAFF
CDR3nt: TGCGCCAGCAGCGGGGAATTAAGGGCGGGTGAAGCTTTCTTT

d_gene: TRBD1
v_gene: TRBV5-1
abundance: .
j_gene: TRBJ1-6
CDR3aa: CASSLGDRAANSPLHF
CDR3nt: TGCGCCAGCAGCTTGGGGGACAGGGCAGCGAATTCACCCCTCCACTTT

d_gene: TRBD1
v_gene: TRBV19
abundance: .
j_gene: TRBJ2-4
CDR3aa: CASSSRQGIAKNIQYF
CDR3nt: TGTGCCAGTAGTTCGCGACAGGGTATAGCCAAAAACATTCAGTACTTC

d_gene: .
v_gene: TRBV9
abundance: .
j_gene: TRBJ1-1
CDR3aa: CASSSHPSGEAFF
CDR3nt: TGTGCCAGCAGCTCCCACCCATCAGGTGAAGCTTTCTTT

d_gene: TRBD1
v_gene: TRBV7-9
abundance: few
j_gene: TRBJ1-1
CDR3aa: CASSSLQGGWTEAFF
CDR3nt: TGTGCCAGCAGCTCCCTACAGGGGGGATGGACTGAAGCTTTCTTT

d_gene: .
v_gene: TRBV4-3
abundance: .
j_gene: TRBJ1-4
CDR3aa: CASSLSRGSSVLNEEKLFF
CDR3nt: TGCGCCAGCAGCCTTAGTCGAGGTTCGTCGGTTTTAAATGAAGAAAAACTGTTTTTT

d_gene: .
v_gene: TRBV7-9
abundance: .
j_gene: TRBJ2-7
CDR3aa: CASSVRGYEQYF
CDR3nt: TGTGCCAGCAGCGTCAGGGGCTACGAGCAGTACTTC

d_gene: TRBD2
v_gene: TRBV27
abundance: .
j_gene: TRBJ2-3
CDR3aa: CASSPILAGGWDTQYF
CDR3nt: TGTGCCAGCAGTCCGATACTAGCGGGAGGATGGGATACGCAGTATTTT

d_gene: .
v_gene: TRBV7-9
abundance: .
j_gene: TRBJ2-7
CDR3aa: CASSQPTDIDSYEQYF
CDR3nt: TGTGCCAGCAGCCAGCCCACGGACATAGACTCCTACGAGCAGTACTTC

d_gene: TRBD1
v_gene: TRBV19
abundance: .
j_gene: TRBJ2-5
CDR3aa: CASSTGTGGRETQYF
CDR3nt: TGTGCCAGTAGTACCGGGACAGGGGGACGGGAGACCCAGTACTTC

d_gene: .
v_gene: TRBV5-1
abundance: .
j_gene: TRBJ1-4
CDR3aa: CASSFTGLQATNEKLFF
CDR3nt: TGCGCCAGCAGCTTTACAGGCCTACAAGCAACTAATGAAAAACTGTTTTTT

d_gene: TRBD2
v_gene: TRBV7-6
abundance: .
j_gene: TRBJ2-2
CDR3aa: CASSSPRLAGGPTGELFF
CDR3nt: TGTGCCAGCAGCTCGCCTCGACTAGCGGGGGGACCCACCGGGGAGCTGTTTTTT

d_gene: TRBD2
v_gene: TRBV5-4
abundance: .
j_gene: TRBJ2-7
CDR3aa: CASSLETGGYEQYF
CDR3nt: TGTGCCAGCAGCTTAGAGACGGGAGGCTACGAGCAGTACTTC

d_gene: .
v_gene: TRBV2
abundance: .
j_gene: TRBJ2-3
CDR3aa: CASRVRASAGLTDTQYF
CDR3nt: TGTGCCAGCAGGGTTAGGGCCTCTGCGGGTCTGACAGATACGCAGTATTTT

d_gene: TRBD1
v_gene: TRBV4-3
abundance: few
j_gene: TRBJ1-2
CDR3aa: CASSQVGTATGYGYTF
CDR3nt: TGCGCCAGCAGCCAAGTCGGGACAGCCACAGGCTATGGCTACACCTTC

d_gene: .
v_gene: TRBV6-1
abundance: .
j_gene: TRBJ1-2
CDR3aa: CASSIQDGSYGYTF
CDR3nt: TGTGCCAGCAGTATACAGGACGGTTCCTATGGCTACACCTTC